This T cell receptor (beta chain) is from a study of beta chain features in type 1 diabetes. Study-level background: Age and gender were similar between patients and healthy donors, as were cell yields.

Reverse transcribing all isolated RNA meant expressed TCRB transcripts were sequenced. Libraries were prepared by immunoSEQ multiplex PCR; TCRdb keeps only in-frame clonotypes and omits some of them. The sample yields around 340,000 clones, around a fifth seen once. The CDR3 runs to 15 residues. Germline values: CDR1 MDHEN, CDR2 SYDVKM. V lost 4 bases and J lost 8; bases outside the gene matches: 11. The chain combines TRBV28 with TRBJ2-1; 7 nucleotides match TRBD2. This TCR was recovered from a woman under 30 in good health. Source material: naive CD4+ T cells from blood. The CDR3 loop reads CASSSRTSYLDEQFF. The CDR3 nucleotides are TGTGCCAGCAGTTCCCGGACTAGTTATCTAGATGAGCAGTTCTTC.